The T cell receptor (beta chain) under discussion was sequenced for a study of cytomegalovirus exposure and HLA in healthy donors. About the study: There were 70 million to 95 million unique TCRs (from HLA-typed donors) in an early data release. General study results and limits: Productive status was seen about 87% or about 30% of the time for most TCR beta V segments in an earlier analysis.

Researchers ran the PCR with 60 Vbeta and 13 Jbeta primers. The table came from immunoSEQ multiplex PCR; TCRdb's copy has only in-frame clones and leaves some out. This sample contains around 36,000 clones. CDR3 size: 13 residues. V was cut by 6 bases and J by 2 bases, with 9 bases left in between. The germline V gene encodes CDR1 SNHLY and CDR2 FYNNEI. Worth noting for this clone: The antigen is unknown.

Source material: PBMCs. The gene calls are TRBV2 and TRBJ2-3; the D gene is possibly TRBD1 (6 bases). The clonotype comes from a woman under 40 in good health and CMV-seropositive. In nucleotides, the CDR3 is TGTGCCAGCAGAGGACAGCTCACAGATACGCAGTATTTT. The encoded protein is CASRGQLTDTQYF.